The T cell receptor beta chain described here comes from a study of regulatory T cells in long-lasting Graves disease. General study results and limits: The analysis examined peripheral blood only and excluded thyroid tissue. A reduction in accuracy may have resulted from the small sample size.

Time point: newly diagnosed GD, antithyroid drugs for less than 3 months. There was RNA extracted from PBMCs, and the TCR library was made from it. Peripheral blood, at about 10 milliliters, went into EDTA tubes. V was shortened by 3 bases and J by 5 bases, with 11 bases between the two germline ends. The CDR3 runs 13 residues. Germline CDR1 reads MDHEN; CDR2 reads SYDVKM. This clonotype was observed a few times. The antigen remains unidentified. Combining iRepertoire HTBI primers with Arm-PCR of CDR3 regions, the authors built TCR beta libraries. TCRdb re-called the multiplex PCR reads with MiXCR, one entry per CDR3 protein. The sample shows some 500,000 distinct CDR3 sequences, less than 15% of them seen only once. These data were also filed under a second study, of T cells in Graves' hyperthyroidism and ophthalmopathy.

This chain uses TRBV28 with TRBJ2-7; tentatively, D is TRBD1 (5 bases). This sample comprised peripheral blood mononuclear cells (PBMCs), obtained at new diagnosis, from a patient treated with antithyroid drugs. This receptor was identified in a man in his thirties or forties with Graves disease. This chain's CDR3 is CASSLPREDEQYF. CDR3 DNA sequence: TGTGCCAGCAGTTTGCCCAGGGAAGACGAGCAGTACTTC.